These T cell receptor beta chains were read from a single sample in a study of T cell repertoires in ileal Crohn's disease. Only in-frame clones appear in the TCRdb table, and some are missing; sequencing was by immunoSEQ multiplex PCR. The sample lists 15,000 or so clones; 70% to 90% were seen once. Sequencing was carried out using ileal tissue. The receptors stem from an adult with Crohn's disease. Both conserved end residues are part of each CDR3. The D gene is left open where the match is weak. The size of a clone is reported for some rows only, either as once, few or many, or as a class for expanded clones.

TRBJ2-3,14,NA,TRBV5-6,TRBD2,TGTGCCAGCACTCCCGGGGGGAGATGGGGTACGCAGTATTTT,CASTPGGRWGTQYF
TRBJ1-6,16,NA,TRBV6-5,NA,TGTGCCAGCAGTTACTCCACACAGGGCCTAAATTCACCCCTCCACTTT,CASSYSTQGLNSPLHF
TRBJ2-3,15,NA,TRBV5-6,NA,TGTGCCAGCAGCTTGTATGCGGGGTACACAGATACGCAGTATTTT,CASSLYAGYTDTQYF
TRBJ2-3,16,NA,TRBV7-2,TRBD1,TGTGCCAGCAGGTGGCAGGGGGCATCTACCACAGATACGCAGTATTTT,CASRWQGASTTDTQYF
TRBJ2-5,15,NA,TRBV6-1,NA,TGTGCCAGCAGGGTAGGGGGGGGCCGTTTGGAGACCCAGTACTTC,CASRVGGGRLETQYF
TRBJ2-7,15,few,TRBV6-6,NA,TGTGCCAGCAGTTACTCGGGTTCAGGGAAAAACGAGCAGTACTTC,CASSYSGSGKNEQYF
TRBJ1-5,15,NA,TRBV4-2,TRBD1,TGTGCCAGCAGCCACGAACAGGGGGCGAATCAGCCCCAGCATTTT,CASSHEQGANQPQHF
TRBJ2-7,16,NA,TRBV18,NA,TGTGCCAGCTCACACCCTGGGGCAGAAGGGAATTACGAGCAGTACTTC,CASSHPGAEGNYEQYF
TRBJ2-4,17,NA,TRBV19,TRBD1,TGTGCCAGTAGTATAGATTATAACAGGGGAGCCAAAAACATTCAGTACTTC,CASSIDYNRGAKNIQYF
TRBJ2-5,15,once,TRBV5-4,NA,TGTGCCAGCAGCCCCGAAGGTAGGGGCCAAGAGACCCAGTACTTC,CASSPEGRGQETQYF
TRBJ2-1,14,NA,TRBV9,NA,TGTGCCAGCAGCGTACTAGGCTCCTACAATGAGCAGTTCTTC,CASSVLGSYNEQFF
TRBJ1-4,13,NA,TRBV30,NA,TGTGCCTGGGGACAGCCAACTAATGAAAAACTGTTTTTT,CAWGQPTNEKLFF
TRBJ1-1,13,NA,TRBV2,NA,TGTGCCAGCAAATTAACCAAGGGGACTGAAGCTTTCTTT,CASKLTKGTEAFF
TRBJ1-2,13,NA,TRBV4-1,TRBD1,TGCGCCAGCAGCCCCGACAGGGCCTATGGCTACACCTTC,CASSPDRAYGYTF
TRBJ1-3,14,few,TRBV7-9,NA,TGTGCCAGCAGCTGGGAGGGGCAAGGAAACACCATATATTTT,CASSWEGQGNTIYF
TRBJ2-3,17,NA,TRBV19,TRBD2,TGTGCCAGTAGTATATCCTCCCGGGGGGGATTCACAGATACGCAGTATTTT,CASSISSRGGFTDTQYF
TRBJ2-7,17,NA,TRBV4-1,NA,TGCGCCAGCAGCCACGGAACGGGGTACACAGGGTCCTACGAGCAGTACTTC,CASSHGTGYTGSYEQYF
TRBJ1-1,12,NA,TRBV27,NA,TGTGCCAGCAGGCGCCTGAACACTGAAGCTTTCTTT,CASRRLNTEAFF
TRBJ1-5,13,once,TRBV6-5,NA,TGTGCCCTCCTAAGGGGACTCAATCAGCCCCAGCATTTT,CALLRGLNQPQHF
TRBJ1-5,16,NA,TRBV29-1,TRBD1,TGCAGCGTTGCAGTCGGGGGGACAGGGAGGGATCAGCCCCAGCATTTT,CSVAVGGTGRDQPQHF
TRBJ2-3,16,NA,TRBV5-1,TRBD1,TGCGCCAGCAGCTTGGCCGGACAGGGTTCGTCCGATACGCAGTATTTT,CASSLAGQGSSDTQYF
TRBJ1-2,12,NA,TRBV19,NA,TGTGCCAGTAGTATGGGCGGGGGAGGCTACACCTTC,CASSMGGGGYTF
TRBJ1-5,13,NA,TRBV4-1,NA,TGCGCCAGCAGCCAAGTTCGAGCTTCTTCCCAGCATTTT,CASSQVRASSQHF
TRBJ1-5,14,NA,TRBV9,NA,TGTGCCAGCAGCGTCGGGGGGGGCAATCAGCCCCAGCATTTT,CASSVGGGNQPQHF
TRBJ2-5,12,NA,TRBV7-9,NA,TGTGCCAGCAGACTAGCCAAAGAGACCCAGTACTTC,CASRLAKETQYF
TRBJ1-3,15,few,TRBV18,NA,TGTGCCAGCTCACACGGGACACTGAGGGGAAACACCATATATTTT,CASSHGTLRGNTIYF
TRBJ1-5,17,NA,TRBV19,NA,TGTGCCAGTAGTATAAGGGGGGGGAGGGGGAGCAATCAGCCCCAGCATTTT,CASSIRGGRGSNQPQHF
TRBJ2-3,16,NA,TRBV19,TRBD2,TGTGCCAGTAGTCCTGCTCTAGCGGGGGGCACAGATACGCAGTATTTT,CASSPALAGGTDTQYF
TRBJ1-1,14,NA,TRBV19,NA,TGTGCCAGTAGTATCCGGGATAGGGCAGCTGAAGCTTTCTTT,CASSIRDRAAEAFF
TRBJ1-4,13,NA,TRBV7-2,NA,TGTGCCAGCAGCCGAGGGGGAGGGGAAAAACTGTTTTTT,CASSRGGGEKLFF
TRBJ2-4,16,NA,TRBV19,TRBD2,TGTGCCAGTAGTATCCTCGGGACTAGCAGGTCGAACATTCAGTACTTC,CASSILGTSRSNIQYF
TRBJ1-2,16,NA,TRBV4-1,NA,TGCGCCAGCAGCCAAGTGGGGTGGGCCGGGACTGGAGGCTACACCTTC,CASSQVGWAGTGGYTF
TRBJ1-2,13,NA,TRBV11-2,NA,TGTGCCAGCAGCTTAGACCTCATGCAGGGCTACACCTTC,CASSLDLMQGYTF
TRBJ2-1,15,NA,TRBV19,NA,TGTGCCAGTAGTACCCGTAGGCATGACACTGGTGAGCAGTTCTTC,CASSTRRHDTGEQFF
TRBJ1-1,15,few,TRBV14,NA,TGTGCCAGCAGCCAATACACGGGGTTGGGCACTGAAGCTTTCTTT,CASSQYTGLGTEAFF
TRBJ1-1,15,NA,TRBV5-1,TRBD1,TGCGCCAGCAGCTCGCCCGGGACAGCGAACACTGAAGCTTTCTTT,CASSSPGTANTEAFF
TRBJ1-1,15,NA,TRBV5-6,NA,TGTGCCAGCAGCTTGGTTGAACATTTGAACACTGAAGCTTTCTTT,CASSLVEHLNTEAFF
TRBJ2-3,13,once,TRBV6-1,NA,TGTGCCAGCACCAGGGGTAAAACAGATACGCAGTATTTT,CASTRGKTDTQYF
TRBJ2-7,16,once,TRBV6-4,TRBD1,TGTGCCAGCAGTTATGTGTCGGACGACAGGGGGGACGAGCAGTACTTC,CASSYVSDDRGDEQYF
TRBJ1-6,14,NA,TRBV10-2,NA,TGCGCCAGCAGTGAGTGGGAGGGAGGATCACCCCTCCACTTT,CASSEWEGGSPLHF
TRBJ2-7,11,NA,TRBV7-2,NA,TGTGCCAGCAGCTCCTACTACGAGCAGTACTTC,CASSSYYEQYF
TRBJ2-1,12,few,TRBV27,NA,TGTGCCAGCAGTTTGTCGGGAAATGAGCAGTTCTTC,CASSLSGNEQFF
TRBJ1-2,13,NA,TRBV9,NA,TGTGCCAGCAGCGGGCAGAATGAGGATGGCTACACCTTC,CASSGQNEDGYTF
TRBJ1-6,12,NA,TRBV6-5,NA,TGTGCCAGCAGGCCGACTGGTTCACCCCTCCACTTT,CASRPTGSPLHF